Below, 27 T cell receptor beta chains from the same sample are listed, as sequenced in a study of blood T cell repertoires in COVID-19. The table came from immunoSEQ multiplex PCR; TCRdb's copy has only in-frame clones and leaves some out. The sample lists under 60,000 clones, roughly 88% occurring once. Sequencing was carried out using peripheral blood. These receptors all stem from a man in his 70s with acute or convalescent COVID-19.

This clone was observed once. The V call is TRBV20-1, the J call TRBJ2-3; 8 bases match TRBD2. Germline assignment: CDR1 DFQATT and CDR2 SNEGSKA (reference sequence). With 3 bases clipped from V and 0 bases from J, the junction kept 11 bases outside the gene matches. The CDR3 runs to 17 residues. CDR3 loop: CSASFASGSMSTDTQYF. As DNA, the CDR3 is TGCAGTGCTAGTTTTGCCAGCGGGAGTATGAGCACAGATACGCAGTATTTT.

The rearrangement uses TRBV27 and TRBJ1-5; 9 positions match TRBD1. This CDR3 contains 14 residues. The V gene end was trimmed by 9 bases and the J gene end by 11 bases; junction bases not matched to a gene: 14. The V gene's germline CDR1 is MNHEY and CDR2 SMNVEV (reference sequence). The CDR3 loop is CASRRGDRVSAQHF. The CDR3 bases are TGTGCCAGTCGGCGCGGGGACAGGGTTAGTGCCCAGCATTTT.

This chain uses TRBV11-2 with TRBJ1-1; TRBD1 matches at 7 bases. Germline trimming cut 0 bases from V and 1 base from J; bases unmatched to any gene: 5. CDR3 length equals 16 residues. Germline V gene data show CDR1 as SGHAT and CDR2 as FQNNGV. The CDR3 DNA reads as TGTGCCAGCAGCTTAGAATGGGGACAGACGAACACTGAAGCTTTCTTT. Translated: CASSLEWGQTNTEAFF.

This clone occurred once. This chain uses TRBV19 with TRBJ2-1, with TRBD1 matching over 9 bases. The CDR3 loop spans 13 amino acids. The germline V gene has CDR1 LNHDA and CDR2 SQIVND (reference sequence). Unmatched junction bases numbered 7, after V lost 10 bases and J lost 6 bases. CDR3 residues: CATEGQGVNEQFF. CDR3 nucleotides: TGTGCCACCGAGGGACAGGGTGTCAATGAGCAGTTCTTC.

The gene calls are TRBV5-4 and TRBJ2-5, with TRBD2 identical over 10 bases. The CDR3 is 17 amino acids. With V trimmed by 2 bases and J by 3 bases, 10 bases remained unmatched. Germline CDR1 and CDR2: SGHNT and YYREEE (reference sequence). CDR3 DNA: TGTGCCAGCAGCTTAAATTTAGGTCTAGCGGGGGAAGAGACCCAGTACTTC. The encoded protein is CASSLNLGLAGEETQYF.

This clone was counted only a few times. The chain carries TRBV6-5 and TRBJ1-2; D gene unclear. V was clipped by 4 bases and J by 4 bases, with 16 bases between them. CDR1 is MNHEY and CDR2 is SVGAGI in the germline V gene. The length of the CDR3 is 15 residues. CDR3 protein: CASSSRAGPLYGYTF. CDR3 nucleotide sequence: TGTGCCAGCAGTTCCCGCGCGGGCCCCCTCTATGGCTACACCTTC.

In DNA, the CDR3 is TGTGCCAGCAGCTTAAACAGGGACACTGAAGCTTTCTTT. It is translated as CASSLNRDTEAFF. The gene calls are TRBV7-3 and TRBJ1-1; D perhaps matches TRBD1 (6 bases). The CDR3 is made up of 13 amino acids. The V and J ends lost 1 base and 3 bases respectively, with 6 bases between them. Germline V gene lookup returns CDR1 SGHTA and CDR2 FQGTGA. The whole variable domain, remainder taken from reference TRBV7-3 and TRBJ1-1, is GAGVSQTPSNKVTEKGKYVELRCDPISGHTALYWYRQSLGQGPEFLIYFQGTGAADDSGLPNDRFFAVRPEGSVSTLKIQRTERGDSAVYLCASSLNRDTEAFFGQGTRLTVV.

DNA of the CDR3: TGTGCCAGCAGCCAAACCGGGACAGCCTACGAGCAGTACTTC. Translation: CASSQTGTAYEQYF. The rearrangement links TRBV3-1 (or the pseudogene TRBV3-2) to TRBJ2-7; 7 bases match TRBD1. CDR1 LGHDT and CDR2 YNNKEL come from the germline V gene (reference sequence). V lost 2 bases and J lost 2; bases outside the gene matches: 3. The CDR3 loop spans 14 amino acids.

This clone showed up just a few times. CDR3 region: CACLKMGLYTDTQYF. The CDR3 nucleotides are TGTGCCTGCCTAAAGATGGGACTATACACAGATACGCAGTATTTT. The V and J genes are TRBV30 and TRBJ2-3, with 7 bases lining up with TRBD2. Germline values: CDR1 GTSNPN, CDR2 SVGIG (reference sequence). This CDR3 has 15 residues. The V segment lost 6 bases and the J segment 2 bases; nucleotides outside the gene matches: 11.

This chain links TRBV25-1 with TRBJ2-2, with TRBD2 matching 8 bases. Germline CDR1 reads MGHDK; CDR2 reads SYGVNS. CDR3 length equals 17 residues. Unmatched junction bases numbered 17, after V lost 7 bases and J lost 7 bases. The CDR3 here is CASIPGGVFAEGGELFF. For the CDR3, the DNA is TGTGCCAGCATTCCCGGGGGGGTTTTCGCGGAGGGCGGGGAGCTGTTTTTT.

The chain links TRBV5-1 to TRBJ2-3; 11 positions match TRBD2. V lost 4 bases, J lost 2 bases, and 6 bases stayed unmatched. Germline V CDR1 and CDR2: SGHRS, YFSETQ. The CDR3 is made up of 16 amino acids. The CDR3 coding sequence is TGCGCCAGCAGCGTGACTAGCGGGGCAAACACAGATACGCAGTATTTT. It encodes CASSVTSGANTDTQYF. The entire variable domain, with the rest obtained from reference TRBV5-1 and TRBJ2-3, is as follows: KAGVTQTPRYLIKTRGQQVTLSCSPISGHRSVSWYQQTPGQGLQFLFEYFSETQRNKGNFPGRFSGRQFSNSRSEMNVSTLELGDSALYLCASSVTSGANTDTQYFGPGTRLTVL.

The V call is TRBV7-2, the J call TRBJ2-7; 9 positions match TRBD1. The CDR3 loop spans 16 amino acids. Germline values: CDR1 SGHTA, CDR2 FQGNSA. V was clipped by 1 base and J by 0 bases; unmatched bases: 4. This chain's CDR3 is CASSLDRDRASYEQYF. CDR3 nucleotide sequence: TGTGCCAGCAGCTTAGATCGGGACAGGGCCTCCTACGAGCAGTACTTC.

This rearrangement joins TRBV3-1 (or the pseudogene TRBV3-2) to TRBJ2-7; 8 nucleotides match TRBD2. The CDR3 covers 14 residues. V lost 6 bases and J lost 3; bases outside the gene matches: 7. The germline V gene encodes CDR1 LGHDT and CDR2 YNNKEL (reference sequence). The CDR3 DNA sequence: TGTGCCAGCAGTTCCACCGGGGGGGACTACGAGCAGTACTTC. This codes for CASSSTGGDYEQYF.

The chain has TRBV7-2 and TRBJ2-7; 7 bases align to TRBD2. The length of the CDR3 is 14 residues. Germline CDR1 and CDR2: SGHTA and FQGNSA. V lost 5 bases to trimming and J lost 1 base; unmatched junction nucleotides: 5. The CDR3 bases are TGTGCCAGCAGCATAACTAGCGTATCCTACGAGCAGTACTTC. The encoded protein is CASSITSVSYEQYF.

The chain couples TRBV5-1 to TRBJ1-2; D remains unclear. The germline V and J ends were trimmed by 4 bases and 8 bases, with 18 bases remaining between them. In germline, CDR1 is SGHRS, CDR2 YFSETQ. The CDR3 runs to 14 residues. The CDR3 region has the DNA TGCGCCAGCAGCCCCCGGTCCCCGGGGAAGGGCTACACCTTC. Protein product: CASSPRSPGKGYTF.

The chain joins TRBV27 to TRBJ1-1; D not certain. Trimming left V 6 bases short and J 5 bases short, with 13 bases between. CDR1 and CDR2 from the germline V gene are MNHEY and SMNVEV (reference sequence). The CDR3 length is 13 residues. The CDR3 region is CASSFGRGTEAFF. The CDR3 region has the DNA TGTGCCAGCAGCTTTGGACGGGGAACTGAAGCTTTCTTT.

This clone was counted between two and nine times. This chain uses TRBV7-9 with TRBJ1-4; TRBD1 matches at 9 bases. V shed 6 bases, J shed 6 bases, and the junction held 5 bases outside the gene matches. The CDR3 loop spans 14 amino acids. From germline, CDR1 is SEHNR and CDR2 FQNEAQ (reference sequence). CDR3 nucleotide sequence: TGTGCCAGCAGTCCGACAGGGGGGCATGAAAAACTGTTTTTT. As protein: CASSPTGGHEKLFF.

J is TRBJ1-6 and V is TRBV7-2; D gene uncertain. V was trimmed by 5 bases and J by 8 bases, leaving 13 bases between them. CDR1 SGHTA and CDR2 FQGNSA come from the germline V gene. The CDR3 has 14 amino acids. In DNA form, the CDR3 reads TGTGCCAGCAGCCCCTACTCAGCGGATTCACCCCTCCACTTT. Amino acid sequence: CASSPYSADSPLHF. Based on the CDR3 plus reference TRBV7-2 and TRBJ1-6, the full variable domain is GAGVSQSPSNKVTEKGKDVELRCDPISGHTALYWYRQSLGQGLEFLIYFQGNSAPDKSGLPSDRFSAERTGGSVSTLTIQRTQQEDSAVYLCASSPYSADSPLHFGNGTRLTVT.

The V and J genes are TRBV19 and TRBJ2-1; TRBD2 matches at 10 bases. V trimming: 0 bases; J trimming: 5 bases; junction bases outside the gene matches: 7. Germline V gene sequence: CDR1 LNHDA, CDR2 SQIVND (reference sequence). CDR3 length equals 17 residues. This CDR3 is CASSIDLLAGANNEQFF. The DNA for the CDR3 is TGTGCCAGTAGTATAGATCTCCTAGCGGGAGCGAACAATGAGCAGTTCTTC.

This clone has a handful of counts. The CDR3 spells CASRPMAAPNYEQYF. The CDR3 DNA reads as TGTGCCAGCAGGCCCATGGCGGCCCCCAACTACGAGCAGTACTTC. The chain has TRBV27 and TRBJ2-7; D gene ambiguous. The CDR3 covers 15 residues. V gave up 6 bases and J gave up 3 bases, with 18 bases separating them. Germline CDR1 is MNHEY and CDR2 is SMNVEV (reference sequence).

V usage is TRBV10-3 and J usage is TRBJ2-5, with TRBD2 matching over 11 bases. From germline, CDR1 is ENHRY and CDR2 SYGVKD. The CDR3 spans 15 residues. Trimming cost V 5 bases and J 4 bases; bases outside gene matches: 6. The CDR3 bases are TGTGCCATCAGTCTTAGCGGGGGGGACGGAGAGACCCAGTACTTC. Residues: CAISLSGGDGETQYF.

This clone was observed a single time. V and J are TRBV11-2 and TRBJ2-5; D is ambiguous. V lost 1 base to trimming and J lost 1 base, with 4 bases between them. This CDR3 has 13 amino acids. Germline V CDR1 and CDR2: SGHAT, FQNNGV. The CDR3 bases are TGTGCCAGCAGCTTAGTCTTCCAAGAGACCCAGTACTTC. Its protein product is CASSLVFQETQYF.

The CDR3 here is CASSSLSPEKLFF. CDR3 in DNA: TGTGCCAGCAGCTCACTCTCACCGGAAAAACTGTTTTTT. This sequence joins TRBV3-1 (or the pseudogene TRBV3-2) and TRBJ1-4; no clear D. Germline CDR1 LGHDT, CDR2 YNNKEL (reference sequence). The CDR3 loop spans 13 amino acids. V was clipped by 5 bases and J by 8 bases, with 12 bases between them.

The chain has TRBV5-4 and TRBJ2-2, with D perhaps TRBD2 (5 bases). Trimming took 0 bases from V and 4 from J, leaving 13 bases between them. This CDR3 region has 16 residues. Germline CDR1 is SGHNT and CDR2 is YYREEE (reference sequence). CDR3 nucleotide sequence: TGTGCCAGCAGCTTGGCCAATCGCGGGCGCACCGGGGAGCTGTTTTTT. Protein sequence: CASSLANRGRTGELFF.

Here the CDR3 DNA reads TGTGCCAGCGGGGCAGGGAGCAATCAGCCCCAGCATTTT. Its protein product is CASGAGSNQPQHF. The chain has TRBV2 and TRBJ1-5, with a possible D match to TRBD1 (5 bases). V lost 8 bases and J lost 1, with 9 bases in between. This CDR3 comprises 13 residues. Germline V CDR1 and CDR2: SNHLY, FYNNEI.

This chain links TRBV5-8 with TRBJ1-6; 7 bases line up with TRBD1. CDR3 length: 13 amino acids. The J segment lost 8 bases and the V segment lost 7 bases, leaving 6 bases of the junction unmatched. CDR1 is SGHTS, CDR2 YDEGEE, per germline. DNA of the CDR3: TGTGCCAGCGGACAGGTACGGGATTCACCCCTCCACTTT. Translated: CASGQVRDSPLHF. Looking up the rest from reference TRBV5-8 and TRBJ1-6 gives the full variable domain: EAGVTQSPTHLIKTRGQQATLRCSPISGHTSVYWYQQALGLGLQFLLWYDEGEERNRGNFPPRFSGRQFPNYSSELNVNALELEDSALYLCASGQVRDSPLHFGNGTRLTVT.

The V and J genes are TRBV27 and TRBJ1-6, with D possibly TRBD1 on 5 matching bases. Germline lookup yields CDR1 MNHEY and CDR2 SMNVEV (reference sequence). The CDR3 extends over 15 amino acids. Between the trimmed V and J ends, which lost 0 bases and 7 bases, there was a span of 10 bases. The CDR3 DNA sequence: TGTGCCAGCAGTTTATCCTGGGCAGGGAATTCACCCCTCCACTTT. It is translated as CASSLSWAGNSPLHF.